These 18 T cell receptor beta chains share one sample of origin, sequenced in a study of cytomegalovirus exposure and HLA in healthy donors. Generated by immunoSEQ multiplex PCR, the TCRdb table keeps only in-frame clones and is missing some. The sample records roughly 250,000 clones, 80% to 90% being singletons. Sequenced input: PBMCs. The receptors shown here come from a man younger than 35 in good health and CMV-seronegative.

The J gene is TRBJ1-5, the V gene TRBV2, with D possibly being TRBD1 (5 bases). The CDR3 sequence is 13 residues long. V was pared by 6 bases and J by 7 bases, with 13 bases between. In germline, CDR1 is SNHLY, CDR2 FYNNEI. In nucleotides, the CDR3 is TGTGCCAGCAGGGGGACTGCGGCCCAGCCCCAGCATTTT. It translates to CASRGTAAQPQHF. Full variable domain (missing parts from reference TRBV2 and TRBJ1-5): EPEVTQTPSHQVTQMGQEVILRCVPISNHLYFYWYRQILGQKVEFLVSFYNNEISEKSEIFDDQFSVERPDGSNFTLKIRSTKLEDSAMYFCASRGTAAQPQHFGDGTRLSIL.

This clone was counted a single time. The chain has TRBV19 and TRBJ2-5; D may be TRBD2 (5 bases). This CDR3 is built from 14 residues. CDR1 LNHDA and CDR2 SQIVND come from the germline V gene (reference sequence). The V end lost 4 bases, the J end lost 5 bases, and 14 bases lay between the germline ends. This CDR3 is CASSTILGPETQYF. Here the CDR3 DNA reads TGTGCCAGTAGTACAATACTAGGGCCCGAGACCCAGTACTTC. The variable domain in full, completed from reference TRBV19 and TRBJ2-5, reads DGGITQSPKYLFRKEGQNVTLSCEQNLNHDAMYWYRQDPGQGLRLIYYSQIVNDFQKGDIAEGYSVSREKKESFPLTVTSAQKNPTAFYLCASSTILGPETQYFGPGTRLLVL.

This chain connects TRBV28 to TRBJ1-6; D is unclear. This CDR3 comprises 14 residues. V lost 3 bases and J 6 bases, leaving 9 bases between the germline ends. Per germline, CDR1 MDHEN and CDR2 SYDVKM. The CDR3 reads CASSFLGSNSPLHF. CDR3 sequence (DNA): TGTGCCAGCAGTTTTCTCGGTTCTAATTCACCCCTCCACTTT.

In this sample, this clone turned up a few times. The rearrangement joins TRBV6-6 to TRBJ1-5; D is unresolved. Between the trimmed V and J ends, which lost 2 bases and 7 bases, there was a span of 15 bases. The V gene's germline CDR1 is MNHNY and CDR2 SVGAGI (reference sequence). The CDR3 is 15 residues long. This chain's CDR3 is CASSYLPIEEQPQHF. DNA for the CDR3: TGTGCCAGCAGTTACCTGCCCATAGAGGAGCAGCCCCAGCATTTT.

This chain joins TRBV7-7 and TRBJ2-7, with 7 bases fitting TRBD1. Trimming took 4 bases from V and 2 from J; bases not matched to a gene: 2. The CDR3 contains 13 residues. Germline V gene data show CDR1 as SSHAT and CDR2 as FNYEAQ (reference sequence). The CDR3 coding sequence is TGTGCCAGCAGCTCCCAGGGGGCCTACGAGCAGTACTTC. Amino acids: CASSSQGAYEQYF. The entire variable domain, with the rest obtained from reference TRBV7-7 and TRBJ2-7, is as follows: GAGVSQSPRYKVTKRGQDVTLRCDPISSHATLYWYQQALGQGPEFLTYFNYEAQPDKSGLPSDRFSAERPEGSISTLTIQRTEQRDSAMYRCASSSQGAYEQYFGPGTRLTVT.

This sequence joins TRBV19 and TRBJ2-2; a weak D match, TRBD2 (6 bases). Trimming took off 3 bases at V and 2 bases at J, with 10 bases between the two ends. This CDR3 is built from 15 residues. Per the germline V gene, CDR1 is LNHDA and CDR2 is SQIVND (reference sequence). This CDR3 reads CASSMGRGNTGELFF. The CDR3 nucleotides are TGTGCCAGTAGTATGGGGCGGGGCAACACCGGGGAGCTGTTTTTT.

V and J are TRBV27 and TRBJ2-7; D gene uncertain. Trimming took 4 bases from V and 3 from J, leaving 10 bases between them. The CDR3 runs to 13 residues. Germline V lookup: CDR1 MNHEY, CDR2 SMNVEV (reference sequence). The CDR3, as DNA: TGTGCCAGCAGTTACCGGGTGAACTACGAGCAGTACTTC. It codes for CASSYRVNYEQYF.

This clone occurred a few times. This sequence joins TRBV19 and TRBJ2-7; D gene ambiguous. The germline gives CDR1 LNHDA, CDR2 SQIVND (reference sequence). V lost 1 base and J lost 5, with 12 bases in between. The CDR3 extends over 14 amino acids. CDR3 loop: CASSIAWRANEQYF. The CDR3 region has the DNA TGTGCCAGTAGTATAGCTTGGAGAGCTAACGAGCAGTACTTC. Filled out from reference TRBV19 and TRBJ2-7, the complete variable domain reads DGGITQSPKYLFRKEGQNVTLSCEQNLNHDAMYWYRQDPGQGLRLIYYSQIVNDFQKGDIAEGYSVSREKKESFPLTVTSAQKNPTAFYLCASSIAWRANEQYFGPGTRLTVT.

The J gene is TRBJ1-4, the V gene TRBV4-1, with D uncertain. This CDR3 region has 16 residues. Per germline, CDR1 MGHRA and CDR2 YSYEKL. V lost 3 bases and J lost 3, with 14 bases in between. The CDR3 bases are TGCGCCAGCAGCCAGGGGAGGGCCAGGTCTAATGAAAAACTGTTTTTT. Amino acids: CASSQGRARSNEKLFF.

The chain carries TRBV4-1 and TRBJ2-5; D might be TRBD2 (6 bases). The CDR3 is made up of 17 amino acids. CDR1 is MGHRA and CDR2 is YSYEKL in the germline V gene. V shed 1 base and J shed 0 bases, with 15 bases lying between them. CDR3 coding DNA: TGCGCCAGCAGCCAAGTTAACGGCGGGGTCGACCAAGAGACCCAGTACTTC. Its translation: CASSQVNGGVDQETQYF.

The V call is TRBV28, the J call TRBJ1-4, with 10 nucleotides matching TRBD1. This CDR3 is 14 amino acids long. V was clipped by 8 bases and J by 7 bases; unmatched bases: 7. Germline CDR1 and CDR2: MDHEN and SYDVKM. The CDR3 loop reads CASGGTGEIEKLFF. The CDR3 bases are TGTGCCAGCGGTGGGACAGGGGAGATTGAAAAACTGTTTTTT.

This sequence joins TRBV11-3 and TRBJ2-2, with TRBD2 identical over 8 bases. V lost 5 bases to trimming and J lost 4 bases; unmatched junction nucleotides: 6. This CDR3 spans 15 amino acids. The germline V gene has CDR1 SGHNT and CDR2 YENEEA. Here the CDR3 reads CASSAGLASTGELFF. Written as DNA, the CDR3 is TGTGCCAGCAGCGCCGGACTAGCCTCCACCGGGGAGCTGTTTTTT.

V usage is TRBV7-2 and J usage is TRBJ2-4; D possibly corresponds to TRBD1 (5 bases). V lost 1 base and J lost 2, with 9 bases in between. There are 15 residues in the CDR3. Germline CDR1 reads SGHTA; CDR2 reads FQGNSA. The CDR3 DNA follows: TGTGCCAGCAGCTTAGTAGGGGTTCCCAAAAACATTCAGTACTTC. Amino acid sequence: CASSLVGVPKNIQYF.

This chain uses TRBV27 with TRBJ2-7; D remains ambiguous. Trimming removed 6 bases from V and 2 bases from J, with 17 bases in between. This CDR3 has 15 residues. The germline CDR1 and CDR2 sequences are MNHEY and SMNVEV (reference sequence). CDR3 nucleotide sequence: TGTGCCAGCAGGAAAGTCGAGCGTTCTCCCTACGAGCAGTACTTC. This sequence encodes CASRKVERSPYEQYF.

This clone was detected only once. The J gene is TRBJ2-7, the V gene TRBV27; 7 bases map to TRBD1. The CDR3 spans 13 residues. CDR1 and CDR2 from the germline V gene are MNHEY and SMNVEV (reference sequence). The junction had 4 bases not matched to a gene; V was cut back by 5 bases and J by 3 bases. CDR3 loop: CASSLRQGYEQYF. CDR3 bases: TGTGCCAGCAGTCTAAGACAGGGCTACGAGCAGTACTTC.

This clone was recorded many times. The genes are TRBV4-1 and TRBJ2-7; no clear D. CDR1 and CDR2 from the germline V gene are MGHRA and YSYEKL. V was trimmed by 0 bases and J by 3 bases, leaving 3 bases between them. There are 12 residues in the CDR3. The CDR3: CASSQDLYEQYF. CDR3 nucleotide sequence: TGCGCCAGCAGCCAAGATCTCTACGAGCAGTACTTC.

The rearrangement joins TRBV27 to TRBJ2-7, with D hard to call. CDR3 size: 13 residues. Per germline, CDR1 MNHEY and CDR2 SMNVEV (reference sequence). V was trimmed by 5 bases and J by 4 bases, leaving 12 bases between them. CDR3 sequence (DNA): TGTGCCAGCAGTCCCCCGGGTTATTACGAGCAGTACTTC. Translation gives CASSPPGYYEQYF.

This chain links TRBV6-1 with TRBJ2-5; maybe TRBD1 (5 bases). The length of the CDR3 is 13 residues. The germline V and J ends were trimmed by 7 bases and 5 bases, with 14 bases remaining between them. Germline CDR1 MNHNS, CDR2 SASEGT. The CDR3 nucleotides are TGTGCCAGCACGGCAGGGATGCGGGAGACCCAGTACTTC. Translation gives CASTAGMRETQYF.